This TCR beta chain was retrieved from a study of shared clonotypes between healthy human individuals. V shed 2 bases, J shed 5 bases, and the junction held 10 bases outside the gene matches. The germline V gene encodes CDR1 SEHNR and CDR2 FQNEAQ (reference sequence). The CDR3 has 16 amino acids. Libraries were prepared by immunoSEQ multiplex PCR; TCRdb keeps only in-frame clonotypes and omits some of them. Among fewer than 2.5 million clones listed, roughly 93% were seen once. The source of this sequence is a man younger than 35 in good health. Some clones in this sample may be carry-over from other donors' samples. Input material: naive CD4+ T cells from PBMCs. The subset: CD45RA+ positively selected. This chain connects TRBV7-9 to TRBJ2-7; 9 bases are a match to TRBD2. The CDR3 bases are TGTGCCAGCAGCTTACGGGGACTAGCTATGGTCGACGAGCAGTACTTC. This encodes CASSLRGLAMVDEQYF.